A single sample is the source of the 2 T cell receptor beta chains below, sequenced in a study of Graves' ophthalmopathy and Graves' hyperthyroidism. The authors amplified TCR beta CDR3 regions, and they did so from RNA transcripts for repertoire sequencing. First-round RT-PCR employed HTBI primers, with a second-round multiplex PCR after it. TCRdb fed the multiplex PCR reads into MiXCR, producing one record per CDR3 protein. Here the sample spans under 350,000 distinct CDR3 sequences, 15% to 20% being singletons. Input material: peripheral blood. All receptors derive from an adult man with Graves' ophthalmopathy.

This clonotype was detected many times. The CDR3 nucleotides are TGCAGTGCCCCTGGGAGTACTTATGGCTACACCTTC. Amino acid sequence: CSAPGSTYGYTF. V and J are TRBV20-1 and TRBJ1-2; D gene ambiguous. V was pared by 6 bases and J by 5 bases, with 13 bases between. Germline-derived CDR1 and CDR2 are DFQATT and SNEGSKA (reference sequence). The CDR3 is 12 amino acids.

This clonotype was recorded at least ten times. The CDR3 loop reads CASSLLGGNTEAFF. CDR3 DNA: TGTGCCAGCAGTTTATTGGGGGGAAACACTGAAGCTTTCTTT. The V gene is TRBV12-3 or TRBV12-4, the J gene TRBJ1-1; D might be TRBD1 (5 bases). V shed 2 bases and J shed 2 bases, with 9 bases lying between them. This CDR3 comprises 14 residues.